These 32 T cell receptor beta chains share one sample of origin, sequenced in a study of shared clonotypes between healthy human individuals. CD45RO-negative, CCR7-selected cells formed the naive CD8 fraction, which excluded terminally differentiated effector memory CD45RA+ cells. Some clones are missing from TCRdb's copy, which holds only in-frame ones; the method was immunoSEQ multiplex PCR. The table lists roughly 2.1 million clones, just over 90% of them singletons. Source material: naive CD8+ T cells from PBMCs. All receptors derive from a man younger than 35 in good health. Some clones in this sample may be carry-over from other donors' samples.

This clone was picked up one time. The chain uses TRBV2 and TRBJ2-3, with TRBD2 as a possible D gene (6 bases). This CDR3 spans 14 amino acids. Trimming cost V 6 bases and J 3 bases, with 13 bases left between them. Germline-derived CDR1 and CDR2 are SNHLY and FYNNEI. The CDR3 here is CASRGPSATDTQYF. The CDR3 DNA is TGTGCCAGCAGGGGTCCTAGCGCGACAGATACGCAGTATTTT.

This chain links TRBV28 with TRBJ1-5; tentatively, D is TRBD1 (6 bases). Germline V CDR1 and CDR2: MDHEN, SYDVKM. With 0 bases removed from V and 6 bases from J, the gap between germline ends came to 15 bases. The CDR3 consists of 16 residues. The CDR3 sequence is CASSLWGGGFGQPQHF. The DNA for the CDR3 is TGTGCCAGCAGTTTATGGGGGGGCGGTTTCGGTCAGCCCCAGCATTTT.

The chain uses TRBV2 and TRBJ2-3, with 14 bases aligning to TRBD2. CDR3 length equals 20 residues. Germline-derived CDR1 and CDR2 are SNHLY and FYNNEI. V dropped 7 bases and J dropped 1; count of bases not matched to a gene: 16. CDR3 sequence (DNA): TGTGCCAGCAACCAAAGGCTGGGGACTAGCGGGAGTGAGGGCACAGATACGCAGTATTTT. Amino acids: CASNQRLGTSGSEGTDTQYF. The entire variable domain, with the rest obtained from reference TRBV2 and TRBJ2-3, is as follows: EPEVTQTPSHQVTQMGQEVILRCVPISNHLYFYWYRQILGQKVEFLVSFYNNEISEKSEIFDDQFSVERPDGSNFTLKIRSTKLEDSAMYFCASNQRLGTSGSEGTDTQYFGPGTRLTVL.

The J gene is TRBJ2-2, the V gene TRBV12-5, with a weak D call TRBD2 (5 bases). The CDR3 loop spans 14 amino acids. V dropped 3 bases and J dropped 2 bases, with 7 bases sitting between them. Germline V gene sequence: CDR1 LGHNT, CDR2 FRNRAP. The CDR3 sequence: CASGLEGNTGELFF. The CDR3 DNA reads as TGTGCTAGTGGTTTAGAGGGTAACACCGGGGAGCTGTTTTTT. Supplemented by reference TRBV12-5 and TRBJ2-2, the full variable domain reads DARVTQTPRHKVTEMGQEVTMRCQPILGHNTVFWYRQTMMQGLELLAYFRNRAPLDDSGMPKDRFSAEMPDATLATLKIQPSEPRDSAVYFCASGLEGNTGELFFGEGSRLTVL.

V and J are TRBV4-1 and TRBJ2-2; D might be TRBD2 (6 bases). CDR1 and CDR2 (germline): MGHRA, YSYEKL. The CDR3 length is 18 residues. The ends were cut back, 0 bases at V and 5 bases at J, with 19 bases in the middle. The CDR3 is CASSQDQSLLGGTGELFF. DNA for the CDR3: TGCGCCAGCAGCCAAGATCAGTCTCTACTTGGGGGGACCGGGGAGCTGTTTTTT.

V is TRBV5-4 and J is TRBJ2-2; the match to TRBD1 covers 8 bases. J was trimmed by 1 base and V by 4 bases; bases with no gene match: 3. The CDR3 consists of 15 residues. In germline, CDR1 is SGHNT, CDR2 YYREEE (reference sequence). CDR3 region: CASSRTGLNTGELFF. CDR3 nucleotide sequence: TGTGCCAGCAGCCGGACAGGGCTGAACACCGGGGAGCTGTTTTTT. The whole variable domain, remainder taken from reference TRBV5-4 and TRBJ2-2, is ETGVTQSPTHLIKTRGQQVTLRCSSQSGHNTVSWYQQALGQGPQFIFQYYREEENGRGNFPPRFSGLQFPNYSSELNVNALELDDSALYLCASSRTGLNTGELFFGEGSRLTVL.

In this sample, this clone turned up a few times. The rearrangement uses TRBV19 and TRBJ1-1, with D possibly TRBD1 on 5 matching bases. Germline CDR1 reads LNHDA; CDR2 reads SQIVND (reference sequence). The ends were cut back, 1 base at V and 0 bases at J, with 9 bases in the middle. The CDR3 has 15 amino acids. CDR3 coding DNA: TGTGCCAGTAGTATAGGGGGGACCATGAACACTGAAGCTTTCTTT. Translation: CASSIGGTMNTEAFF. Full variable domain (missing parts from reference TRBV19 and TRBJ1-1): DGGITQSPKYLFRKEGQNVTLSCEQNLNHDAMYWYRQDPGQGLRLIYYSQIVNDFQKGDIAEGYSVSREKKESFPLTVTSAQKNPTAFYLCASSIGGTMNTEAFFGQGTRLTVV.

This sequence joins TRBV4-3 and TRBJ2-3; weak D call: TRBD2 (5 bases). CDR3 length: 18 residues. The V gene's germline CDR1 is LGHNA and CDR2 YSLEER. The V and J ends lost 2 bases and 0 bases respectively, with 18 bases between them. Here the CDR3 DNA reads TGCGCCAGCAGCCAAAGTCGGAGGTCCCAATATAGCACAGATACGCAGTATTTT. Residues: CASSQSRRSQYSTDTQYF.

As for this clone: This specimen includes other DNA sequences encoding the same CDR3. The V gene is TRBV9, the J gene TRBJ2-2, with D maybe TRBD2 (5 bases). This CDR3 is 14 amino acids long. The germline CDR1 and CDR2 sequences are SGDLS and YYNGEE. Trimming left V 2 bases short and J 3 bases short, with 8 bases between. The CDR3 here is CASSVGGDTGELFF. The DNA for the CDR3 is TGTGCCAGCAGCGTTGGAGGTGACACCGGGGAGCTGTTTTTT.

This chain uses TRBV9 with TRBJ1-3; 7 positions match TRBD1. The germline V gene has CDR1 SGDLS and CDR2 YYNGEE. V trimming: 4 bases; J trimming: 4 bases; junction bases outside the gene matches: 14. CDR3 size: 17 residues. The CDR3 nucleotides read TGTGCCAGCAGCTCGAGCCCAAATACAGGGGAGGGAAACACCATATATTTT. It encodes CASSSSPNTGEGNTIYF.

V usage is TRBV7-3 and J usage is TRBJ2-3; D unresolved. V lost 4 bases to trimming and J lost 6 bases, with 11 bases between them. The CDR3 has 13 residues. Germline values: CDR1 SGHTA, CDR2 FQGTGA. The CDR3 coding sequence is TGTGCCAGCAGCTCCGCCCACCGGGATACGCAGTATTTT. Amino acids: CASSSAHRDTQYF.

The chain joins TRBV28 to TRBJ1-1, with D perhaps matching TRBD1 (5 bases). Germline V CDR1 and CDR2: MDHEN, SYDVKM. This CDR3 spans 16 amino acids. Trimming removed 5 bases at V and 1 base at J, with 17 bases between. For the CDR3, the DNA is TGTGCCAGCAGTGAAAGTACCGGGACGGGGAACACTGAAGCTTTCTTT. Its protein is CASSESTGTGNTEAFF.

The rearrangement uses TRBV19 and TRBJ1-1, with D unclear. CDR1 LNHDA and CDR2 SQIVND come from the germline V gene (reference sequence). The V end was cut by 1 base, the J end by 0 bases, with 9 bases between. This CDR3 is built from 15 residues. This CDR3 reads CASSIGTTVNTEAFF. The CDR3 DNA sequence: TGTGCCAGTAGTATAGGCACGACGGTGAACACTGAAGCTTTCTTT. Full variable domain (missing parts from reference TRBV19 and TRBJ1-1): DGGITQSPKYLFRKEGQNVTLSCEQNLNHDAMYWYRQDPGQGLRLIYYSQIVNDFQKGDIAEGYSVSREKKESFPLTVTSAQKNPTAFYLCASSIGTTVNTEAFFGQGTRLTVV.

This chain joins TRBV19 and TRBJ1-5; D gene uncertain. Trimming left V 6 bases short and J 0 bases short, with 9 bases between. CDR3 length: 14 amino acids. Germline V gene data show CDR1 as LNHDA and CDR2 as SQIVND (reference sequence). The CDR3 spells CASRIHGSNQPQHF. CDR3 in DNA: TGTGCCAGTAGGATACACGGTAGCAATCAGCCCCAGCATTTT.

The chain recombines TRBV5-1 with TRBJ1-6, with TRBD1 as a possible D gene (5 bases). V lost 5 bases and J lost 4, with 16 bases in between. The length of the CDR3 is 16 residues. Per germline, CDR1 SGHRS and CDR2 YFSETQ. The CDR3 bases are TGCGCCAGCAGGGAACAGGAGGGGACTTATAATTCACCCCTCCACTTT. This encodes CASREQEGTYNSPLHF.

Comments on this clone: The sample contains more than one DNA sequence encoding this CDR3. The rearrangement links TRBV28 to TRBJ2-7, with 7 bases fitting TRBD1. V dropped 5 bases and J dropped 3; count of bases not matched to a gene: 4. Per the germline V gene, CDR1 is MDHEN and CDR2 is SYDVKM. The CDR3 has 13 residues. The CDR3 loop is CASSLGTDYEQYF. The DNA of the CDR3 is TGTGCCAGCAGTCTTGGGACAGACTACGAGCAGTACTTC.

The chain links TRBV28 to TRBJ1-5, with D hard to call. This CDR3 contains 13 residues. CDR1 and CDR2 (germline): MDHEN, SYDVKM. V dropped 5 bases and J dropped 0 bases, with 5 bases sitting between them. This CDR3 reads CASSVHSNQPQHF. CDR3 nucleotides: TGTGCCAGCAGTGTACATAGCAATCAGCCCCAGCATTTT.

The chain joins TRBV5-1 to TRBJ2-7; weak D call: TRBD2 (6 bases). The germline V gene has CDR1 SGHRS and CDR2 YFSETQ. V shed 4 bases and J shed 5 bases, with 22 bases lying between them. This CDR3 comprises 16 residues. The CDR3, as DNA: TGCGCCAGCAGCCTCGGTGGGGCGGGGATGGGCCACGAGCAGTACTTC. Amino acid sequence: CASSLGGAGMGHEQYF.

For the CDR3, the DNA is TGTGCCAGCAGTTACGGGACGCTCGTCGGCTACACCTTC. It specifies CASSYGTLVGYTF. The chain carries TRBV6-6 and TRBJ1-2; D perhaps matches TRBD1 (5 bases). V lost 2 bases, J lost 8 bases, and 12 bases lay in between. CDR3 size: 13 residues. Looked up from germline, CDR1 is MNHNY and CDR2 is SVGAGI (reference sequence).

With regard to this clone: In the same sample, other DNA sequences code for this CDR3. The chain employs TRBV7-9 and TRBJ2-3, with TRBD2 matching 8 bases. CDR1 is SEHNR, CDR2 FQNEAQ, per germline (reference sequence). The CDR3 extends over 15 amino acids. V lost 5 bases, J lost 3 bases, and 7 bases stayed unmatched. The chain's CDR3 is CASSPSGTSTDTQYF. The CDR3 DNA follows: TGTGCCAGCAGCCCCTCAGGGACTAGTACAGATACGCAGTATTTT. Full variable domain (outside the CDR3, taken from reference TRBV7-9 and TRBJ2-3): DTGVSQNPRHKITKRGQNVTFRCDPISEHNRLYWYRQTLGQGPEFLTYFQNEAQLEKSRLLSDRFSAERPKGSFSTLEIQRTEQGDSAMYLCASSPSGTSTDTQYFGPGTRLTVL.

Notes on this clone: Different DNA sequences within this sample yield the same CDR3. The chain uses TRBV25-1 and TRBJ1-1, with D uncertain. The CDR3 consists of 11 residues. The ends were cut back, 0 bases at V and 7 bases at J, with 3 bases in the middle. Looked up from germline, CDR1 is MGHDK and CDR2 is SYGVNS. CDR3 DNA: TGTGCCAGCAGTGAATACGGTGAAGCTTTCTTT. Translating gives CASSEYGEAFF.

The chain combines TRBV2 with TRBJ2-1, with a tentative D call TRBD2 (6 bases). Germline loops: CDR1 SNHLY, CDR2 FYNNEI. The CDR3 consists of 13 residues. V lost 4 bases and J lost 10, with 14 bases in between. CDR3 residues: CASSVWGLREQFF. As DNA, the CDR3 is TGTGCCAGCAGTGTATGGGGACTCCGCGAGCAGTTCTTC. Together with reference TRBV2 and TRBJ2-1, the CDR3 gives the full variable domain: EPEVTQTPSHQVTQMGQEVILRCVPISNHLYFYWYRQILGQKVEFLVSFYNNEISEKSEIFDDQFSVERPDGSNFTLKIRSTKLEDSAMYFCASSVWGLREQFFGPGTRLTVL.

The rearrangement joins TRBV15 to TRBJ2-7, with D possibly TRBD1 on 5 matching bases. Looked up from germline, CDR1 is LNHNV and CDR2 is YYDKDF (reference sequence). This CDR3 has 12 amino acids. V lost 3 bases and J 5 bases, leaving 8 bases between the germline ends. CDR3 DNA: TGTGCCACCAGCAGGGCGACAGACGAGCAGTACTTC. This gives the protein CATSRATDEQYF.

Comment on this clone: The sample contains more than one DNA sequence encoding this CDR3. The V call is TRBV14, the J call TRBJ2-7; unclear D gene. Germline V gene data show CDR1 as SGHDN and CDR2 as FVKESK. This CDR3 has 11 residues. Between the trimmed V and J ends, which lost 3 bases and 3 bases, there was a span of 3 bases. CDR3 in amino acids: CASSQYYEQYF. The CDR3 DNA reads TGTGCCAGCAGCCAGTACTACGAGCAGTACTTC.

V and J are TRBV10-3 and TRBJ2-7; TRBD2 matches 9 bases. J gave up 1 base and V 3 bases, and 7 bases lay outside the gene matches. Looked up from germline, CDR1 is ENHRY and CDR2 is SYGVKD. The CDR3 is 16 residues long. CDR3 coding DNA: TGTGCCATCAGTGACGTAGCGGGAGTCAGGTCCTACGAGCAGTACTTC. Translation gives CAISDVAGVRSYEQYF.

The chain recombines TRBV7-9 with TRBJ2-7; D is undetermined. The CDR3 length is 14 residues. V was cut by 1 base and J by 0 bases, with 7 bases left in between. Per germline, CDR1 SEHNR and CDR2 FQNEAQ (reference sequence). CDR3 DNA sequence: TGTGCCAGCAGCTTAGGGCCAATCTCCTACGAGCAGTACTTC. As protein: CASSLGPISYEQYF. Complete variable domain (other parts from reference TRBV7-9 and TRBJ2-7): DTGVSQNPRHKITKRGQNVTFRCDPISEHNRLYWYRQTLGQGPEFLTYFQNEAQLEKSRLLSDRFSAERPKGSFSTLEIQRTEQGDSAMYLCASSLGPISYEQYFGPGTRLTVT.

V is TRBV27 and J is TRBJ2-7; D might be TRBD2 (5 bases). Trimming removed 3 bases at V and 3 bases at J, with 15 bases between. The length of the CDR3 is 15 residues. Germline CDR1 reads MNHEY; CDR2 reads SMNVEV (reference sequence). CDR3 coding DNA: TGTGCCAGCAGTTTGTGGGCCACGGGGAACTACGAGCAGTACTTC. It specifies CASSLWATGNYEQYF.

J is TRBJ2-3 and V is TRBV5-1; D unclear. V lost 2 bases and J 5 bases, leaving 12 bases between the germline ends. The CDR3 covers 14 residues. CDR1 is SGHRS, CDR2 YFSETQ, per germline. The CDR3 loop is CASSLKKRQDTQYF. CDR3 nucleotide sequence: TGCGCCAGCAGCTTAAAAAAGAGGCAAGATACGCAGTATTTT. The whole variable domain, remainder taken from reference TRBV5-1 and TRBJ2-3, is KAGVTQTPRYLIKTRGQQVTLSCSPISGHRSVSWYQQTPGQGLQFLFEYFSETQRNKGNFPGRFSGRQFSNSRSEMNVSTLELGDSALYLCASSLKKRQDTQYFGPGTRLTVL.

The CDR3 here is CASTYGPSLYTEAFF. The CDR3 bases are TGTGCCAGTACATATGGGCCGAGCCTCTACACTGAAGCTTTCTTT. This rearrangement joins TRBV19 to TRBJ1-1; D call uncertain. Trimming removed 7 bases at V and 3 bases at J, with 18 bases between. CDR1 LNHDA and CDR2 SQIVND come from the germline V gene (reference sequence). This CDR3 is 15 amino acids long.

The chain combines TRBV28 with TRBJ1-2; a weak D match, TRBD1 (6 bases). Looked up from germline, CDR1 is MDHEN and CDR2 is SYDVKM. Trimming left V 10 bases short and J 0 bases short, with 15 bases between. This CDR3 comprises 14 residues. In nucleotides, the CDR3 is TGTGCCACCCGGGGACACTCCGCTAACTATGGCTACACCTTC. Amino acid sequence: CATRGHSANYGYTF.

This chain links TRBV6-1 with TRBJ1-2, with D uncertain. V was cut by 6 bases and J by 8 bases, with 10 bases left in between. The CDR3 has 11 amino acids. Germline V lookup: CDR1 MNHNS, CDR2 SASEGT. The CDR3 here is CASRGLEGYTF. The CDR3 DNA sequence: TGTGCCAGCAGGGGGTTGGAAGGCTACACCTTC.

The chain uses TRBV27 and TRBJ2-3; D is ambiguous. This CDR3 is 17 amino acids long. The V and J ends lost 6 bases and 2 bases respectively, with 21 bases between them. Germline loops: CDR1 MNHEY, CDR2 SMNVEV (reference sequence). The chain's CDR3 is CASSHSVSVDVTDTQYF. The CDR3 DNA reads TGTGCCAGCAGCCATTCTGTGTCCGTGGATGTCACAGATACGCAGTATTTT.